This T cell receptor beta chain was found in a study of T cells expressing NK-cell markers. About the study: Sorted T-cell subsets CD3+CD56+NKG2C+, CD3+CD56+NKG2C- and CD3+CD56-NKG2C+ were TCR beta-sequenced.

Germline V lookup: CDR1 SGHVS, CDR2 FQNEAQ. The CDR3 has 15 amino acids. TCR beta cDNA was made by 5'RACE template switching with UMIs. TCRdb re-called the 5' RACE reads and gives one entry per CDR3 protein, without DNA. This sample's table has some 190,000 distinct CDR3 sequences. The sample consisted of blood T cells: a sorted CD56 or NKG2C T cell subset, CD4+ or CD8+ T cells, or bulk PBMC T cells (not recorded which). This TCR came from a man between 18 and 69 years old in good health. The chain combines TRBV7-8 with TRBJ2-7. The CDR3 is CASSLVDVAAYEQYF.